The rows below give T cell receptor beta chains drawn from one sample of a study of blood T cell repertoires in COVID-19. Sequencing used immunoSEQ multiplex PCR; TCRdb keeps in-frame clones, though not all of them. The data contain 200,000 to 250,000 clones, roughly 80% of them seen just once; the ten biggest clones take up about 3.9%. Sequenced: PBMCs or T cells enriched from blood (not recorded which). The receptors originated from a woman in her forties who had been exposed to COVID-19. Each CDR3 is given with its conserved first and last residue. Each record gives: clone size, D gene, J gene, V gene, CDR3 protein, CDR3 DNA. D genes are given only for firm matches. Some rows mark clone size as missing; the rest say once, few, many or name a class of expanded clone.

clone_size: -
d_call: -
j_call: TRBJ1-3
v_call: TRBV7-3
cdr3_aa: CASSLTSVAGNTIYF
cdr3_nt: TGTGCCAGCAGCTTAACGTCGGTGGCTGGAAACACCATATATTTT

clone_size: -
d_call: -
j_call: TRBJ1-1
v_call: TRBV6-5
cdr3_aa: CASTLGVLNTEAFF
cdr3_nt: TGTGCCAGCACCTTGGGCGTGTTGAACACTGAAGCTTTCTTT

clone_size: -
d_call: -
j_call: TRBJ2-1
v_call: TRBV5-1
cdr3_aa: CASSLQGYSYNEQFF
cdr3_nt: TGCGCCAGCAGCTTGCAGGGCTACTCCTACAATGAGCAGTTCTTC

clone_size: -
d_call: TRBD1
j_call: TRBJ1-5
v_call: TRBV2
cdr3_aa: CASGRQGNQPQHF
cdr3_nt: TGTGCCAGCGGGCGACAGGGTAATCAGCCCCAGCATTTT

clone_size: -
d_call: TRBD1
j_call: TRBJ2-7
v_call: TRBV6-6
cdr3_aa: CASSAPGQGSYEQYF
cdr3_nt: TGTGCCAGCAGCGCTCCCGGACAGGGGAGCTACGAGCAGTACTTC

clone_size: -
d_call: -
j_call: TRBJ1-6
v_call: TRBV9
cdr3_aa: CAMGQGPSSYNSPLHF
cdr3_nt: TGTGCAATGGGGCAGGGCCCTAGCTCCTATAATTCACCCCTCCACTTT

clone_size: -
d_call: -
j_call: TRBJ2-5
v_call: TRBV4-1
cdr3_aa: CASSQESGTRWTQYF
cdr3_nt: TGCGCCAGCAGCCAAGAATCAGGTACCCGGTGGACCCAGTACTTC

clone_size: -
d_call: -
j_call: TRBJ1-3
v_call: TRBV3-1/TRBV3-2
cdr3_aa: CASSQWAGGNTIYF
cdr3_nt: TGTGCCAGCAGCCAATGGGCAGGAGGAAACACCATATATTTT

clone_size: -
d_call: -
j_call: TRBJ1-3
v_call: TRBV3-1/TRBV3-2
cdr3_aa: CASSQGGNGNTIYF
cdr3_nt: TGTGCCAGCAGCCAGGGGGGGAACGGAAACACCATATATTTT

clone_size: -
d_call: -
j_call: TRBJ2-2
v_call: TRBV5-4
cdr3_aa: CASSPGGGALNTGELFF
cdr3_nt: TGTGCCAGCAGCCCCGGAGGCGGGGCTCTGAACACCGGGGAGCTGTTTTTT

clone_size: once
d_call: TRBD1
j_call: TRBJ1-5
v_call: TRBV5-3
cdr3_aa: CARSPTDRGSNQPQHF
cdr3_nt: TGTGCCAGAAGCCCGACGGACAGGGGGAGCAATCAGCCCCAGCATTTT

clone_size: few
d_call: TRBD1
j_call: TRBJ1-2
v_call: TRBV30
cdr3_aa: CAWKKGTGRGYTF
cdr3_nt: TGTGCCTGGAAGAAAGGGACAGGGCGAGGCTACACCTTC

clone_size: -
d_call: TRBD2
j_call: TRBJ2-5
v_call: TRBV18
cdr3_aa: CASSPRTSGQETQYF
cdr3_nt: TGTGCCAGCTCACCAAGGACTAGCGGACAAGAGACCCAGTACTTC

clone_size: -
d_call: -
j_call: TRBJ2-1
v_call: TRBV21-1
cdr3_aa: CASSKAGQTSGGNEQFF
cdr3_nt: TGTGCCAGCAGCAAAGCTGGGCAGACTAGCGGGGGGAATGAGCAGTTCTTC

clone_size: -
d_call: -
j_call: TRBJ2-7
v_call: TRBV6-6
cdr3_aa: CASSYIGDTYEQYF
cdr3_nt: TGTGCCAGCAGTTACATTGGGGACACCTACGAGCAGTACTTC

clone_size: -
d_call: TRBD1
j_call: TRBJ1-2
v_call: TRBV5-1
cdr3_aa: CASSSGTGDNYGYTF
cdr3_nt: TGCGCCAGCAGCTCAGGGACAGGCGACAACTATGGCTACACCTTC

clone_size: once
d_call: -
j_call: TRBJ1-1
v_call: TRBV28
cdr3_aa: CASRFGQLTEAFF
cdr3_nt: TGTGCCAGCAGGTTCGGACAACTCACTGAAGCTTTCTTT

clone_size: few
d_call: -
j_call: TRBJ2-3
v_call: TRBV28
cdr3_aa: CASSSTRKDTQYF
cdr3_nt: TGTGCCAGCAGCTCGACTAGGAAAGATACGCAGTATTTT

clone_size: -
d_call: TRBD2
j_call: TRBJ2-3
v_call: TRBV27
cdr3_aa: CARRERGGADTQYF
cdr3_nt: TGTGCCAGGCGGGAGCGGGGGGGCGCAGATACGCAGTATTTT

clone_size: -
d_call: -
j_call: TRBJ2-3
v_call: TRBV7-2
cdr3_aa: CASSLGSSAADTQYF
cdr3_nt: TGTGCCAGCAGCTTAGGTAGTAGCGCGGCAGATACGCAGTATTTT

clone_size: -
d_call: -
j_call: TRBJ1-5
v_call: TRBV2
cdr3_aa: CASRPVQGRFSNQPQHF
cdr3_nt: TGTGCCAGCCGACCAGTGCAGGGTAGGTTTAGCAATCAGCCCCAGCATTTT

clone_size: -
d_call: -
j_call: TRBJ1-1
v_call: TRBV7-9
cdr3_aa: CASSLLQGTEAFF
cdr3_nt: TGTGCCAGCAGCTTACTACAGGGAACTGAAGCTTTCTTT

clone_size: -
d_call: -
j_call: TRBJ1-1
v_call: TRBV19
cdr3_aa: CASSKRVVQPNTEAFF
cdr3_nt: TGTGCCAGTAGTAAGCGGGTGGTCCAGCCGAACACTGAAGCTTTCTTT

clone_size: -
d_call: -
j_call: TRBJ2-3
v_call: TRBV9
cdr3_aa: CASSVGGDADTQYF
cdr3_nt: TGTGCCAGCAGCGTAGGCGGGGATGCAGATACGCAGTATTTT

clone_size: -
d_call: -
j_call: TRBJ1-5
v_call: TRBV7-6
cdr3_aa: CASSLFPGNQPQHF
cdr3_nt: TGTGCCAGCAGCTTATTTCCAGGGAATCAGCCCCAGCATTTT

clone_size: -
d_call: -
j_call: TRBJ1-1
v_call: TRBV19
cdr3_aa: CASKIPPGQEAFF
cdr3_nt: TGTGCCAGCAAGATTCCTCCGGGACAAGAAGCTTTCTTT

clone_size: -
d_call: -
j_call: TRBJ2-4
v_call: TRBV29-1
cdr3_aa: CSVESTAAAKNIQYF
cdr3_nt: TGCAGCGTTGAGAGTACGGCGGCGGCCAAAAACATTCAGTACTTC

clone_size: -
d_call: -
j_call: TRBJ1-1
v_call: TRBV7-2
cdr3_aa: CASSPYSSTEAFF
cdr3_nt: TGTGCCAGCAGCCCCTACAGTTCCACTGAAGCTTTCTTT

clone_size: few
d_call: TRBD2
j_call: TRBJ2-2
v_call: TRBV19
cdr3_aa: CASSPLAGANTGELFF
cdr3_nt: TGTGCCAGTAGTCCATTAGCGGGGGCGAACACCGGGGAGCTGTTTTTT

clone_size: -
d_call: -
j_call: TRBJ2-1
v_call: TRBV2
cdr3_aa: CASSPEEMDEQFF
cdr3_nt: TGTGCCAGCAGCCCCGAGGAAATGGATGAGCAGTTCTTC

clone_size: -
d_call: -
j_call: TRBJ2-2
v_call: TRBV7-9
cdr3_aa: CASSLKYTQGNTGELFF
cdr3_nt: TGTGCCAGCAGCTTAAAGTACACACAGGGGAACACCGGGGAGCTGTTTTTT

clone_size: -
d_call: TRBD1
j_call: TRBJ1-5
v_call: TRBV2
cdr3_aa: CASSDREANQPQHF
cdr3_nt: TGTGCCAGCAGCGACAGGGAGGCGAATCAGCCCCAGCATTTT

clone_size: -
d_call: TRBD1
j_call: TRBJ1-1
v_call: TRBV3-1/TRBV3-2
cdr3_aa: CASSQTGQGRAFF
cdr3_nt: TGTGCCAGCAGCCAAACTGGACAGGGCCGAGCTTTCTTT

clone_size: -
d_call: TRBD2
j_call: TRBJ2-1
v_call: TRBV7-2
cdr3_aa: CASSRTSGPYNEQFF
cdr3_nt: TGTGCCAGCAGCCGCACTAGCGGGCCTTACAATGAGCAGTTCTTC

clone_size: many
d_call: -
j_call: TRBJ1-2
v_call: TRBV5-6
cdr3_aa: CASSLAFGGGANYGYTF
cdr3_nt: TGTGCCAGCAGCTTGGCATTCGGTGGAGGAGCTAACTATGGCTACACCTTC

clone_size: -
d_call: TRBD1
j_call: TRBJ2-3
v_call: TRBV5-5
cdr3_aa: CASSTARATGTGTDTQYF
cdr3_nt: TGTGCCAGCAGCACCGCAAGGGCAACCGGGACAGGGACAGATACGCAGTATTTT

clone_size: -
d_call: TRBD2
j_call: TRBJ2-3
v_call: TRBV24-1
cdr3_aa: CATSLHLAGKTDTQYF
cdr3_nt: TGTGCCACCAGCCTCCACCTAGCGGGGAAAACAGATACGCAGTATTTT